A single sample gave rise to the 27 T cell receptor beta chains below, sequenced in a study of blood T cells in healthy people across ages. It was with a sample-barcoded 5' primer and a J-beta primer mix that a second PCR of roughly 7 to 12 cycles was run. Each CDR3 protein gets one entry after TCRdb re-called the 5' RACE reads with MiXCR. The sample has about 1.5 million distinct CDR3 sequences, roughly 45% seen once. Specimen: blood. These receptor sequences come from a woman under 30 in good health.

The chain recombines TRBV19 with TRBJ2-2; D gene ambiguous. Germline CDR1 reads LNHDA; CDR2 reads SQIVND (reference sequence). This CDR3 spans 14 amino acids. Trimming stripped 7 bases from V and 5 bases from J, with 14 bases between. The CDR3 protein is CASIKGSDTGELFF. CDR3 sequence (DNA): TGTGCCAGTATAAAGGGCAGTGATACCGGGGAGCTGTTTTTT.

The CDR3 nucleotides read TGTGCCATCAGTGCATCAGGGGCCTCAAAAACGGGCTACACCTTC. Protein product: CAISASGASKTGYTF. The V call is TRBV10-3, the J call TRBJ1-2, with TRBD1 as a possible D gene (6 bases). Germline V gene lookup returns CDR1 ENHRY and CDR2 SYGVKD. The CDR3 totals 15 residues. V lost 4 bases and J lost 8, with 20 bases in between.

The chain uses TRBV5-6 and TRBJ2-7, with D possibly TRBD2 on 5 matching bases. Trimming cost V 3 bases and J 2 bases, with 12 bases left between them. The germline gives CDR1 SGHDT, CDR2 YYEEEE. There are 14 residues in the CDR3. The CDR3 is CASSSAEATYEQYF. In DNA, the CDR3 is TGTGCCAGCAGCTCGGCGGAGGCTACCTACGAGCAGTACTTC.

This clonotype has more than one count but fewer than ten. CDR3 DNA: TGTGCCAGCAGCCAAGGGCTAGCGGGAGAATGGGAGCAGTACTTC. Its protein is CASSQGLAGEWEQYF. The rearrangement joins TRBV4-2 to TRBJ2-7; 10 positions agree with TRBD2. The V gene's germline CDR1 is LGHNA and CDR2 YNFKEQ. The CDR3 is 15 amino acids. The V segment lost 1 base and the J segment 7 bases; nucleotides outside the gene matches: 7.

The chain couples TRBV2 to TRBJ2-3; tentative D call: TRBD1 (7 bases). CDR1 and CDR2 from the germline V gene are SNHLY and FYNNEI. The CDR3 has 14 amino acids. With 6 bases removed from V and 2 bases from J, the gap between germline ends came to 12 bases. The CDR3 region has the DNA TGTGCCAGCAGGGAGGGGGCCAACACAGATACGCAGTATTTT. Its translation: CASREGANTDTQYF. Variable domain in full (rest from reference TRBV2 and TRBJ2-3): EPEVTQTPSHQVTQMGQEVILRCVPISNHLYFYWYRQILGQKVEFLVSFYNNEISEKSEIFDDQFSVERPDGSNFTLKIRSTKLEDSAMYFCASREGANTDTQYFGPGTRLTVL.

There are a few counts of this clonotype. The rearrangement uses TRBV24-1 and TRBJ1-2; 8 bases map to TRBD1. This CDR3 has 13 residues. After removal of 5 bases from V and 7 bases from J, the junction contained 5 bases not matched to a gene. Germline CDR1 is KGHDR and CDR2 is SFDVKD. The chain's CDR3 is CATSVTGGAGYTF. The CDR3 nucleotides are TGTGCCACCAGTGTTACAGGGGGGGCTGGCTACACCTTC.

The rearrangement links TRBV30 to TRBJ2-1; 7 bases agree with TRBD2. The CDR3 contains 14 residues. The germline V gene encodes CDR1 GTSNPN and CDR2 SVGIG (reference sequence). Germline trimming cut 4 bases from V and 7 bases from J; bases unmatched to any gene: 10. The CDR3 bases are TGTGCCTGGACTTGGGCGGGAGTACGGAATGAGCAGTTCTTC. It codes for CAWTWAGVRNEQFF.

The chain has TRBV14 and TRBJ2-1, with unresolved D. The germline V and J ends were trimmed by 1 base and 2 bases, with 6 bases remaining between them. There are 14 residues in the CDR3. CDR1 and CDR2 from the germline V gene are SGHDN and FVKESK. The CDR3 reads CASSQGRTYNEQFF. CDR3 in DNA: TGTGCCAGCAGCCAAGGGCGGACCTACAATGAGCAGTTCTTC. The full variable domain, its missing parts supplied by reference TRBV14 and TRBJ2-1, is EAGVTQFPSHSVIEKGQTVTLRCDPISGHDNLYWYRRVMGKEIKFLLHFVKESKQDESGMPNNRFLAERTGGTYSTLKVQPAELEDSGVYFCASSQGRTYNEQFFGPGTRLTVL.

This rearrangement joins TRBV6-1 to TRBJ1-1; 8 nucleotides align to TRBD1. Germline assignment: CDR1 MNHNS and CDR2 SASEGT. The CDR3 has 17 residues. Trimming cost V 3 bases and J 0 bases; bases outside gene matches: 9. As DNA, the CDR3 is TGTGCCAGCAGTGATCGACAGGGGACCTATTTGAACACTGAAGCTTTCTTT. It specifies CASSDRQGTYLNTEAFF.

Remarks on this clonotype: Just one base apart from a much larger clone, this may be a read error. The rearrangement uses TRBV12-3 or TRBV12-4 and TRBJ2-3, with D perhaps matching TRBD1 (6 bases). CDR3 size: 15 residues. V was cut by 10 bases and J by 4 bases, with 21 bases left in between. CDR3 DNA: TGTGCCACAGCCTCTGGGGGCCAACGCGCAGATACGCAGTATTTT. Protein sequence: CATASGGQRADTQYF.

The chain employs TRBV12-3 or TRBV12-4 and TRBJ2-3; D perhaps matches TRBD2 (7 bases). Trimming took off 5 bases at V and 0 bases at J, with 21 bases between the two ends. This CDR3 contains 18 residues. The CDR3 DNA sequence: TGTGCCAGCAGTCATTACCCAGGGGCGGGAGCTAGCACAGATACGCAGTATTTT. Translating gives CASSHYPGAGASTDTQYF.

The V and J genes are TRBV11-2 and TRBJ2-7, with 12 nucleotides matching TRBD2. The junction had 8 bases not matched to a gene; V was cut back by 5 bases and J by 0 bases. The CDR3 is 17 residues long. Per germline, CDR1 SGHAT and CDR2 FQNNGV. CDR3 bases: TGTGCCAGCAGCCAATGGGGGGGACTAGCGGGCTCCTACGAGCAGTACTTC. Its translation is CASSQWGGLAGSYEQYF. Based on the CDR3 plus reference TRBV11-2 and TRBJ2-7, the full variable domain is EAGVAQSPRYKIIEKRQSVAFWCNPISGHATLYWYQQILGQGPKLLIQFQNNGVVDDSQLPKDRFSAERLKGVDSTLKIQPAKLEDSAVYLCASSQWGGLAGSYEQYFGPGTRLTVT.

This clonotype was seen once. In DNA form, the CDR3 reads TGTGCCAGCAGCTTAGCCGGGACTAGCGGAGCCAATGAGCAGTTCTTC. Amino acids: CASSLAGTSGANEQFF. The chain links TRBV7-2 to TRBJ2-1; TRBD2 matches 11 bases. CDR1 and CDR2 from the germline V gene are SGHTA and FQGNSA. The ends lost 0 bases at V and 6 bases at J; junction bases unmatched: 4. There are 16 residues in the CDR3. The full variable domain, in which reference TRBV7-2 and TRBJ2-1 provide the parts outside the CDR3, is GAGVSQSPSNKVTEKGKDVELRCDPISGHTALYWYRQSLGQGLEFLIYFQGNSAPDKSGLPSDRFSAERTGGSVSTLTIQRTQQEDSAVYLCASSLAGTSGANEQFFGPGTRLTVL.

The sample holds a few counts of this clonotype. This sequence joins TRBV28 and TRBJ1-4, with D unclear. The V and J ends lost 6 bases and 0 bases respectively, with 11 bases between them. Germline V lookup: CDR1 MDHEN, CDR2 SYDVKM. The CDR3 consists of 15 residues. In DNA, the CDR3 is TGTGCCAGCAGGCAAGGCGGAGCAACTAATGAAAAACTGTTTTTT. Protein product: CASRQGGATNEKLFF.

This clonotype was observed a single time. The chain carries TRBV14 and TRBJ2-6; no clear D gene. The CDR3 is 15 amino acids. Germline loops: CDR1 SGHDN, CDR2 FVKESK. With 4 bases removed from V and 4 bases from J, the gap between germline ends came to 11 bases. Here the CDR3 reads CASSLDNPGANVLTF. DNA for the CDR3: TGTGCCAGCAGCCTCGATAATCCCGGGGCCAACGTCCTGACTTTC.

CDR3 in amino acids: CASSPGGPGGEKLFF. DNA for the CDR3: TGTGCCAGCAGCCCCGGAGGGCCCGGCGGTGAAAAACTGTTTTTT. The V and J genes are TRBV6-1 and TRBJ1-4, with D unclear. Trimming removed 6 bases from V and 7 bases from J, with 18 bases in between. CDR3 size: 15 residues. In germline, CDR1 is MNHNS, CDR2 SASEGT.

The CDR3 region is CASSFDRSSYNEQFF. The CDR3 DNA sequence: TGTGCCAGCAGCTTTGACAGGAGCTCCTACAATGAGCAGTTCTTC. The genes are TRBV7-2 and TRBJ2-1; perhaps TRBD1 as D (6 bases). Trimming took 3 bases from V and 0 from J, leaving 9 bases between them. From germline, CDR1 is SGHTA and CDR2 FQGNSA. This CDR3 comprises 15 residues.

Concerning this clonotype: Possible read error: a much larger clone is one base away. The chain is built from TRBV27 and TRBJ1-2; D gene ambiguous. CDR3 length: 13 amino acids. Germline V lookup: CDR1 MNHEY, CDR2 SMNVEV (reference sequence). The CDR3 protein is CASSPAVNYDYTF. DNA for the CDR3: TGTGCCAGCAGTCCAGCAGTAAACTATGACTACACCTTC.

This clonotype has only a few counts. The V gene is TRBV6-5, the J gene TRBJ1-2; 7 nucleotides match TRBD1. Germline CDR1 and CDR2: MNHEY and SVGAGI. Trimming removed 7 bases from V and 4 bases from J; junction bases left unmatched: 12. The CDR3 loop spans 15 amino acids. In nucleotides, the CDR3 is TGTGCCAGCACCCAGGCTACAGGGGTCGGCTATGGCTACACCTTC. Translating gives CASTQATGVGYGYTF.

This sequence joins TRBV7-3 and TRBJ2-3, with TRBD2 matching 8 bases. This CDR3 is 15 amino acids long. With V trimmed by 5 bases and J by 3 bases, 7 bases remained unmatched. Germline V gives CDR1 SGHTA, CDR2 FQGTGA. The CDR3 is CASSRSGSRTDTQYF. CDR3 sequence (DNA): TGTGCCAGCAGCCGGAGCGGGAGTAGGACAGATACGCAGTATTTT.

The J gene is TRBJ2-3, the V gene TRBV5-1; no clear D. This CDR3 has 15 residues. Germline CDR1 reads SGHRS; CDR2 reads YFSETQ. The ends were cut back, 5 bases at V and 0 bases at J, with 13 bases in the middle. CDR3 DNA sequence: TGCGCCAGCAGTACCGACGGTACAAGCACAGATACGCAGTATTTT. Translated, it gives CASSTDGTSTDTQYF.

V is TRBV2 and J is TRBJ2-1, with D perhaps given as TRBD1 or TRBD2 (5 bases each). Germline values: CDR1 SNHLY, CDR2 FYNNEI. V gave up 5 bases and J gave up 8 bases, with 13 bases separating them. The CDR3 runs to 13 residues. The CDR3 sequence: CASSRDLGDEQFF. The DNA for the CDR3 is TGTGCCAGCAGTAGAGACCTGGGGGATGAGCAGTTCTTC.

This clonotype appeared a few times. The rearrangement joins TRBV6-5 to TRBJ2-7; 8 positions match TRBD1. The CDR3 loop spans 14 amino acids. Germline V gives CDR1 MNHEY, CDR2 SVGAGI. V shed 5 bases and J 4 bases; nucleotides not matched to a gene: 7. The CDR3 nucleotides read TGTGCCAGCAGTCCGGACAGGGAAATGTACGAGCAGTACTTC. Its translation: CASSPDREMYEQYF.

This clonotype showed up just a few times. The chain combines TRBV20-1 with TRBJ2-1; D might be TRBD1 or TRBD2, each matching 5 bases. CDR1 and CDR2 (germline): DFQATT, SNEGSKA (reference sequence). CDR3 size: 11 residues. V lost 6 bases and J 9 bases, leaving 12 bases between the germline ends. CDR3 sequence (DNA): TGCAGTGCGGGACCCCCTGGTGAGCAGTTCTTC. Translating it yields CSAGPPGEQFF.

At least ten counts were recorded for this clonotype. The chain has TRBV20-1 and TRBJ1-2; possible D gene TRBD1, 5 bases. The length of the CDR3 is 13 residues. The V end was cut by 5 bases, the J end by 8 bases, with 18 bases between. Germline V CDR1 and CDR2: DFQATT, SNEGSKA (reference sequence). As DNA, the CDR3 is TGCAGTGCTTTGGAAGGCAGGGTGGCCGGCTACACCTTC. It translates to CSALEGRVAGYTF.

Worth noting for this clonotype: A read error may explain this, as a much larger clone is one base away. The chain couples TRBV2 to TRBJ1-2; D remains unclear. This CDR3 has 12 amino acids. Trimming took 7 bases from V and 4 from J, leaving 10 bases between them. CDR1 is SNHLY and CDR2 is FYNNEI in the germline V gene. DNA of the CDR3: TGTGCCAGCAAGGACGGGATCTATGGCTACACCTTC. It specifies CASKDGIYGYTF.

A single count supports this clonotype. The junction and the germline gene differ at one end; a read error may be behind it. The chain couples TRBV5-5 to TRBJ2-1, with D possibly being TRBD1 (7 bases). CDR1 SGHKS and CDR2 YYEKEE come from the germline V gene (reference sequence). This CDR3 is built from 17 residues. Written as DNA, the CDR3 is TGTGCCAGCAGCTTGGCCAGGGGGGACACCCGAAATGATGAGCTGTTCTTC. Translated, it gives CASSLARGDTRNDELFF. The full variable domain, rest sourced from reference TRBV5-5 and TRBJ2-1, is DAGVTQSPTHLIKTRGQQVTLRCSPISGHKSVSWYQQVLGQGPQFIFQYYEKEERGRGNFPDRFSARQFPNYSSELNVNALLLGDSALYLCASSLARGDTRNDELFFGPGTRLTVL.